These 23 T cell receptor beta chains were sequenced from one sample in a study of blood T cells in healthy people across ages. PCR was performed a second time for about 7 to 12 cycles using a sample-barcoded 5' primer and a J-beta primer mix. Via MiXCR, TCRdb re-called the 5' RACE reads, giving one row per CDR3 protein. The profile shows about 1,400,000 distinct CDR3 sequences, 59% of them singletons. The sample taken for sequencing was blood. These receptors originate from a man younger than 35 in good health.

The chain joins TRBV11-2 to TRBJ2-7, with unresolved D. Germline V CDR1 and CDR2: SGHAT, FQNNGV. CDR3 size: 14 residues. The V and J ends lost 0 bases and 0 bases respectively, with 6 bases between them. CDR3: CASSLDGFSYEQYF. The DNA for the CDR3 is TGTGCCAGCAGCTTAGATGGGTTCTCCTACGAGCAGTACTTC.

The chain has TRBV29-1 and TRBJ1-2, with 8 bases identical to TRBD1. Trimming removed 6 bases from V and 4 bases from J; junction bases left unmatched: 7. Germline lookup yields CDR1 SQVTM and CDR2 ANQGSEA. The CDR3 consists of 13 residues. The chain's CDR3 is CSVPSTGAYGYTF. The CDR3 DNA reads as TGCAGCGTACCCTCGACAGGGGCCTATGGCTACACCTTC.

This chain links TRBV7-2 with TRBJ2-2, with TRBD2 matching 10 bases. Trimming took 5 bases from V and 6 from J; bases not matched to a gene: 12. Per germline, CDR1 SGHTA and CDR2 FQGNSA. There are 17 residues in the CDR3. DNA for the CDR3: TGTGCCAGCAGCCTCGAGAGGAGCGGGGGGGTGGCCGGGGAGCTGTTTTTT. This sequence encodes CASSLERSGGVAGELFF.

The DNA of the CDR3 is TGTGCCAGCAGTTCCCCCCGGGGGCTCAATCAGCCCCAGCATTTT. Amino acids: CASSSPRGLNQPQHF. The chain employs TRBV6-2 or TRBV6-3 and TRBJ1-5; TRBD1 is a possible D gene (6 bases). Between the trimmed V and J ends, which lost 4 bases and 3 bases, there was a span of 13 bases. CDR3 length: 15 amino acids. Per germline, CDR1 MNHEY and CDR2 SVGEGT.

This sequence joins TRBV7-9 and TRBJ1-1; maybe TRBD1 (5 bases). Germline CDR1 is SEHNR and CDR2 is FQNEAQ (reference sequence). Trimming removed 8 bases at V and 0 bases at J, with 13 bases between. The CDR3 totals 14 residues. The CDR3 DNA is TGTGCCAGCGGGAGACAGTCCATGAACACTGAAGCTTTCTTT. Its protein is CASGRQSMNTEAFF.

Concerning this clonotype: A read error may produce the germline difference seen at one junction end. The V call is TRBV30, the J call TRBJ2-5; D is tentatively TRBD1 or TRBD2 (6 bases each). The DNA end is more similar to TRBJ2-7, so the J call may be wrong. Germline V CDR1 and CDR2: GTSNPN, SVGIG (reference sequence). The CDR3 runs to 14 residues. The CDR3 protein is CVWSLGGGPYEQYF. In DNA, the CDR3 is TGTGTCTGGAGTTTAGGAGGGGGGCCCTACGAGCAGTACTTC.

V gene TRBV14 combines with J gene TRBJ2-3; no reliable D call. This CDR3 region has 13 residues. Germline V gene lookup returns CDR1 SGHDN and CDR2 FVKESK. The V end lost 4 bases, the J end lost 3 bases, and 8 bases lay between the germline ends. The CDR3 DNA reads as TGTGCCAGCAGCCTACAGATTACAGATACGCAGTATTTT. Translation: CASSLQITDTQYF.

The CDR3 DNA reads TGTGCCAGCAGTGAACCGAGTAGCGGGACCGAAGAGACCCAGTACTTC. This sequence encodes CASSEPSSGTEETQYF. The chain carries TRBV6-1 and TRBJ2-5; TRBD2 matches at 8 bases. The CDR3 covers 16 residues. Germline values: CDR1 MNHNS, CDR2 SASEGT. V trimming: 2 bases; J trimming: 3 bases; junction bases outside the gene matches: 8.

The chain couples TRBV29-1 to TRBJ1-1; D remains ambiguous. This CDR3 has 15 amino acids. Germline CDR1 reads SQVTM; CDR2 reads ANQGSEA. Deletions cut 4 bases from V and 0 bases from J, with 15 bases between. For the CDR3, the DNA is TGCAGCGTTGTATCCAGGTCCCTTATGAACACTGAAGCTTTCTTT. It specifies CSVVSRSLMNTEAFF.

The chain links TRBV7-6 to TRBJ2-1; TRBD2 aligns across 9 bases. The ends lost 1 base at V and 8 bases at J; junction bases unmatched: 9. Germline V lookup: CDR1 SGHVS, CDR2 FNYEAQ. CDR3 length: 16 amino acids. The CDR3 spells CASSLGAGTSMDEQFF. CDR3 nucleotides: TGTGCCAGCAGCTTAGGGGCCGGGACTAGCATGGATGAGCAGTTCTTC.

V usage is TRBV12-3 or TRBV12-4 and J usage is TRBJ2-3; 7 nucleotides line up with TRBD2. V gave up 4 bases and J gave up 5 bases; unmatched junction bases: 15. The CDR3 is 17 amino acids. The CDR3 region is CASSYLGGSQRGDTQYF. The DNA of the CDR3 is TGTGCCAGCAGTTACCTTGGCGGGAGCCAACGCGGAGATACGCAGTATTTT.

The CDR3 here is CASSRTVNTGELFF. The CDR3 coding sequence is TGTGCCAGCAGTAGGACAGTAAACACCGGGGAGCTGTTTTTT. The genes are TRBV6-6 and TRBJ2-2; D is possibly TRBD1 (6 bases). Trimming pared 5 bases from V and 2 bases from J, leaving 9 bases between. The CDR3 runs 14 residues. The V gene's germline CDR1 is MNHNY and CDR2 SVGAGI (reference sequence).

Regarding this clonotype: A clone one base away is much larger, so this may be a read error. The V call is TRBV10-2, the J call TRBJ2-4; D possibly uses TRBD1 or TRBD2 (5 bases each). The germline V and J ends were trimmed by 6 bases and 3 bases, with 15 bases remaining between them. Germline CDR1 reads WSHSY; CDR2 reads SAAADI. CDR3 length equals 15 residues. The CDR3 sequence: CASRQQDWDKNIQYF. The DNA of the CDR3 is TGCGCCAGCAGGCAACAGGACTGGGACAAAAACATTCAGTACTTC.

Only a few counts were recorded for this clonotype. The chain is built from TRBV7-2 and TRBJ2-5; 8 bases are shared with TRBD2. The DNA matches TRBJ2-7 better at its end, which makes the J call doubtful. In germline, CDR1 is SGHTA, CDR2 FQGNSA. The CDR3 length is 15 residues. CDR3 sequence (DNA): TGTGCCAGCAGCTTAGCGAGCGGGAGTACGGGCGAGCAGTACTTC. This translates into CASSLASGSTGEQYF.

V gene TRBV20-1 combines with J gene TRBJ2-1; TRBD2 aligns across 14 bases. CDR1 DFQATT and CDR2 SNEGSKA come from the germline V gene (reference sequence). This CDR3 contains 16 residues. V shed 1 base and J 5 bases; nucleotides not matched to a gene: 4. The CDR3, as DNA: TGCAGTGCTAGAGGACTAGCGGGAGGGGGGAACAATGAGCAGTTCTTC. Its translation: CSARGLAGGGNNEQFF.

The chain has TRBV29-1 and TRBJ2-2; D is unclear. With 7 bases removed from V and 6 bases from J, the gap between germline ends came to 18 bases. Germline CDR1 SQVTM, CDR2 ANQGSEA. The CDR3 runs 14 residues. The CDR3 protein is CSAWVSAASGELFF. CDR3 DNA sequence: TGCAGCGCCTGGGTATCGGCTGCGTCCGGGGAGCTGTTTTTT.

The rearrangement uses TRBV7-2 and TRBJ2-7, with 10 bases matching TRBD1. The tail of the sequence fits TRBJ2-5 better, so the J call may be wrong. Germline CDR1 SGHTA, CDR2 FQGNSA. The CDR3 loop spans 15 amino acids. The CDR3: CASSSDRGLGETQYF. In DNA form, the CDR3 reads TGTGCCAGCAGCTCTGACAGGGGGCTAGGAGAGACCCAGTACTTC.

This clonotype was observed at least ten times. The chain recombines TRBV29-1 with TRBJ2-5; no definite D call. Germline CDR1 and CDR2: SQVTM and ANQGSEA. The CDR3 has 13 residues. V dropped 3 bases and J dropped 4 bases, with 12 bases sitting between them. The CDR3 reads CSVETTLGETQYF. CDR3 bases: TGCAGCGTTGAGACCACCCTGGGAGAGACCCAGTACTTC.

The rearrangement joins TRBV20-1 to TRBJ2-5; 12 nucleotides agree with TRBD2. The CDR3 totals 14 residues. Germline V gene lookup returns CDR1 DFQATT and CDR2 SNEGSKA (reference sequence). Losses at the gene ends were 5 bases for V and 8 bases for J; bases not matched to a gene: 9. CDR3 protein: CSAQGLAGSGTQYF. For the CDR3, the DNA is TGCAGTGCTCAGGGACTAGCGGGCTCAGGAACCCAGTACTTC.

The chain employs TRBV6-5 and TRBJ2-2; a possible D gene is TRBD1 (6 bases). The V end was cut by 4 bases, the J end by 7 bases, with 13 bases between. Germline assignment: CDR1 MNHEY and CDR2 SVGAGI. This CDR3 has 14 amino acids. The CDR3 reads CASSWKGGGGELFF. CDR3 in DNA: TGTGCCAGCAGTTGGAAAGGGGGTGGCGGGGAGCTGTTTTTT.

This sequence joins TRBV7-9 and TRBJ2-4; 7 nucleotides align to TRBD1. The assigned J gene may be wrong: the sequence end matches TRBJ2-7 better. CDR1 and CDR2 from the germline V gene are SEHNR and FQNEAQ (reference sequence). The CDR3 consists of 15 residues. The CDR3 here is CASSSPTGRTYEQYF. The CDR3 nucleotides read TGTGCCAGCAGCTCCCCGACAGGGCGCACCTACGAGCAGTACTTC.

CDR3 DNA sequence: TGTGCCACCACCCCAATAGCGGGAAGCTCCTACGAGCAGTACTTC. It is translated as CATTPIAGSSYEQYF. This sequence joins TRBV10-3 and TRBJ2-4, with 8 bases fitting TRBD2. The assigned J gene may be wrong: the sequence end matches TRBJ2-7 better. This CDR3 has 15 residues. Germline V gene data show CDR1 as ENHRY and CDR2 as SYGVKD.

This chain connects TRBV20-1 to TRBJ2-1; the match to TRBD2 covers 11 bases. The CDR3 is made up of 17 amino acids. Germline-derived CDR1 and CDR2 are DFQATT and SNEGSKA (reference sequence). V lost 0 bases, J lost 3 bases, and 7 bases stayed unmatched. The CDR3, as DNA: TGCAGTGCTAGAGAGTTTAAGACTAGCGGGATCTACAATGAGCAGTTCTTC. It codes for CSAREFKTSGIYNEQFF.